The clone carrying this T cell receptor (beta chain) was observed a few times. As yet, its antigen is unknown. Germline V gives CDR1 SGHTA, CDR2 FQGNSA. V was cut by 3 bases and J by 4 bases, with 9 bases left in between. The CDR3 consists of 13 residues. The data are from a study of cytomegalovirus exposure and HLA in healthy donors. Study-wide background: Membership in the Caucasian-associated ancestry cluster was found for around 85% of nearly 400 genotyped donors. Overall study results and limits: Presence/absence analyses rested on an assumption that sequencing depth was roughly uniform across donors. Prior analysis indicated that the majority of TCR beta V segments exhibited productivity approximately 90% or approximately 30% of the time.

With 60 Vbeta and 13 Jbeta primers, the PCR was carried out. TCRdb's copy holds only in-frame clones and misses some; the assay was immunoSEQ multiplex PCR. The sample contains 85,000 to 100,000 clones, 69% of which appear only once. Donors counted as nominally healthy when sampled, yet unrecorded immune exposures were likely. This chain links TRBV7-2 with TRBJ1-1; TRBD1 is a possible D gene (6 bases). Sequencing was carried out using PBMCs. The sequence was collected from a man aged 50 to 60 in good health and CMV-seronegative. The CDR3 DNA is TGTGCCAGCAGCTTTCAGGGGAGCACTGAAGCTTTCTTT. Translated: CASSFQGSTEAFF.